This T cell receptor beta chain was recovered during a study of blood T cell repertoires in COVID-19. Profiled with immunoSEQ multiplex PCR; TCRdb holds only in-frame clones, not every one. Here the sample spans 200,000 to 250,000 clones, 82% being singletons. The CDR3 spans 14 residues. Trimming pared 2 bases from V and 3 bases from J, leaving 10 bases between. Germline CDR1 is WNHNN and CDR2 is SYGVQD (reference sequence). The receptor was derived from a man aged 40-49 years who had recovered from COVID-19. The sample was PBMCs or T cells enriched from blood (not recorded which). This chain joins TRBV10-1 and TRBJ1-1; the D is unclear. The CDR3: CASSEMCGYTEAFF. In DNA form, the CDR3 reads TGCGCCAGCAGTGAGATGTGCGGATACACTGAAGCTTTCTTT.